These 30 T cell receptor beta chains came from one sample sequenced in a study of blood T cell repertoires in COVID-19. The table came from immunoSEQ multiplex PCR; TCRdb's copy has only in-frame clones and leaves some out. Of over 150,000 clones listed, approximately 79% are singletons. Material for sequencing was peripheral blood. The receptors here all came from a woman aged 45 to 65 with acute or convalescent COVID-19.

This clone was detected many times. CDR3 nucleotide sequence: TGTGCCAGTAGTATAGATGCGGGGACAGGGGCTAACTATGGCTACACCTTC. It is translated as CASSIDAGTGANYGYTF. The chain uses TRBV19 and TRBJ1-2, with 10 bases aligning to TRBD1. CDR1 and CDR2 (germline): LNHDA, SQIVND (reference sequence). V shed 0 bases and J 0 bases; nucleotides not matched to a gene: 4. The CDR3 totals 17 residues.

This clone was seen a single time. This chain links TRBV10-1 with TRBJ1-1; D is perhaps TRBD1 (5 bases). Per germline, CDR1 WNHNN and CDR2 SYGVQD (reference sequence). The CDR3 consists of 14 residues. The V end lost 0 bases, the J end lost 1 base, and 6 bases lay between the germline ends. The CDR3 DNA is TGCGCCAGCAGTGAGTCTCAGGGGAACACTGAAGCTTTCTTT. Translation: CASSESQGNTEAFF.

CDR3 coding DNA: TGTGCCTGGAGTAGCGGGAGAGATACGCAGTATTTT. This gives the protein CAWSSGRDTQYF. V gene TRBV30 combines with J gene TRBJ2-3, with 8 bases matching TRBD2. J lost 5 bases, V lost 2 bases, and 0 bases had no gene match. CDR1 GTSNPN and CDR2 SVGIG come from the germline V gene (reference sequence). The CDR3 has 12 amino acids. The full variable domain, in which reference TRBV30 and TRBJ2-3 provide the parts outside the CDR3, is SQTIHQWPATLVQPVGSPLSLECTVEGTSNPNLYWYRQAAGRGLQLLFYSVGIGQISSEVPQNLSASRPQDRQFILSSKKLLLSDSGFYLCAWSSGRDTQYFGPGTRLTVL.

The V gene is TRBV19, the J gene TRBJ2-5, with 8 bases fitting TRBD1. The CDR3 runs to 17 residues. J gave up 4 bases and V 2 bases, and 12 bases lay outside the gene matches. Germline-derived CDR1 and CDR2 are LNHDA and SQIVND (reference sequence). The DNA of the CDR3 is TGTGCCAGTAGTATATCCCTTCCCGGGACAGGCGGAGAGACCCAGTACTTC. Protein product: CASSISLPGTGGETQYF.

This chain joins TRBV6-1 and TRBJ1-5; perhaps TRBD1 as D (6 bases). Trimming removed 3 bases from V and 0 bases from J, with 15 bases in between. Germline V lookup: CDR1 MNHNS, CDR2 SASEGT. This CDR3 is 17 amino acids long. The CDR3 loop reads CASSDETGFISNQPQHF. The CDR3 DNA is TGTGCCAGCAGTGACGAGACAGGCTTCATTAGCAATCAGCCCCAGCATTTT.

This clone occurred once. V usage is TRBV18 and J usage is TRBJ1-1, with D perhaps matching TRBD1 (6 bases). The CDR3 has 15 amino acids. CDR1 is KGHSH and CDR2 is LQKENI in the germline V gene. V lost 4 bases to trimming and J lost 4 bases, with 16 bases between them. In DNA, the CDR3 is TGTGCCAGCTCACGGTCTGGGGGGGCGAGCACTGAAGCTTTCTTT. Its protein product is CASSRSGGASTEAFF.

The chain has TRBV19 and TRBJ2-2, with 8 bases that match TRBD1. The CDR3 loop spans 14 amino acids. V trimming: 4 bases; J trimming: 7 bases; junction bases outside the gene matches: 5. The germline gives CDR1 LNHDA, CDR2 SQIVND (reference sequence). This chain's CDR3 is CASSTQGAGGELFF. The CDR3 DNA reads TGTGCCAGTAGTACCCAGGGGGCGGGCGGGGAGCTGTTTTTT.

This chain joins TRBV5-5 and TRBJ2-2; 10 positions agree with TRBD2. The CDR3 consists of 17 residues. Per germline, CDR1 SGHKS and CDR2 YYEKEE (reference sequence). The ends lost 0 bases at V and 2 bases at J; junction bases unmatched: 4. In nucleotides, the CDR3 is TGTGCCAGCAGCTTGGCCCTAGCGGGGGTAAACACCGGGGAGCTGTTTTTT. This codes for CASSLALAGVNTGELFF.

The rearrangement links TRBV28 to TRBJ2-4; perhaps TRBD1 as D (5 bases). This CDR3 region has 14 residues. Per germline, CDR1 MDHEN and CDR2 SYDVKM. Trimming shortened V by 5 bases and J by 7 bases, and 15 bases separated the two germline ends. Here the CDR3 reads CASSRSDRDNIQYF. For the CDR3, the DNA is TGTGCCAGCAGTAGATCAGACAGAGACAACATTCAGTACTTC. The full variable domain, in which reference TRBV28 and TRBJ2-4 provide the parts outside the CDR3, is DVKVTQSSRYLVKRTGEKVFLECVQDMDHENMFWYRQDPGLGLRLIYFSYDVKMKEKGDIPEGYSVSREKKERFSLILESASTNQTSMYLCASSRSDRDNIQYFGAGTRLSVL.

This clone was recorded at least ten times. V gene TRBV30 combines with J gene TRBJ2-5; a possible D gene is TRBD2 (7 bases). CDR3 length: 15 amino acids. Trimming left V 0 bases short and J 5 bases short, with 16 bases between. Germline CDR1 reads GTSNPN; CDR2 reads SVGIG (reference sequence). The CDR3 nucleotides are TGTGCCTGGAGTGTGAGGGGGAGGGCCTGGGAGACCCAGTACTTC. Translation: CAWSVRGRAWETQYF.

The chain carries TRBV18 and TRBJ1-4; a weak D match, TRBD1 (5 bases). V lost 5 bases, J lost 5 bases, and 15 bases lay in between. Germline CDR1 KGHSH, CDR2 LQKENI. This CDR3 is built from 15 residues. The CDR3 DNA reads TGTGCCAGCTCATCTCGACAGAGCCAAAATGAAAAACTGTTTTTT. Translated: CASSSRQSQNEKLFF.

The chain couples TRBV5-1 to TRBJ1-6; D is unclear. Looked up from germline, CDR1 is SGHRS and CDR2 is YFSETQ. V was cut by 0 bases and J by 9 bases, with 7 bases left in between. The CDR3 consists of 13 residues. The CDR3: CASSLGSGSPLHF. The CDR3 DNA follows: TGCGCCAGCAGCTTGGGGTCCGGTTCACCCCTCCACTTT.

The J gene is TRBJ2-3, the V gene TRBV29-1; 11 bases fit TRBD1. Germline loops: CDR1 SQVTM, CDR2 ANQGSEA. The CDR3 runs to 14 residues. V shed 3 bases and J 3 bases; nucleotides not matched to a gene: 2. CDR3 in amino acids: CSVEGQGVTDTQYF. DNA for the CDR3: TGCAGCGTTGAGGGACAGGGGGTAACAGATACGCAGTATTTT.

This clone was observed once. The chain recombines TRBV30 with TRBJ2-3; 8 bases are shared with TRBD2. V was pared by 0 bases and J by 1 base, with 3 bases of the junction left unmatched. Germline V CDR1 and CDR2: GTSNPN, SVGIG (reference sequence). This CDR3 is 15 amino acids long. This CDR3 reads CAWSVRRGGTDTQYF. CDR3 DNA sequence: TGTGCCTGGAGTGTACGGCGGGGGGGCACAGATACGCAGTATTTT.

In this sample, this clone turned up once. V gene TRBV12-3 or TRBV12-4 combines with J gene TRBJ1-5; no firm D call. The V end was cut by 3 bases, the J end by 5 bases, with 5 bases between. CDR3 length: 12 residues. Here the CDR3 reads CASSLEDQPQHF. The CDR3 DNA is TGTGCCAGCAGTTTGGAGGATCAGCCCCAGCATTTT.

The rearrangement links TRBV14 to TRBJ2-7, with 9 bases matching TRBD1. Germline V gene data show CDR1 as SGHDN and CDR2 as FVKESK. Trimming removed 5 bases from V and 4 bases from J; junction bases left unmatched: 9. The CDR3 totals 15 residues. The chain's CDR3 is CASSDQGQGGYEQYF. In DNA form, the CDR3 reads TGTGCCAGCAGCGACCAGGGACAGGGCGGGTACGAGCAGTACTTC.

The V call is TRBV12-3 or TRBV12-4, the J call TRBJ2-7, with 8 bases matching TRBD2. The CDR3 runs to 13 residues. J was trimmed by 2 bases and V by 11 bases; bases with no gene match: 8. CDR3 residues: CASRGGTTYEQYF. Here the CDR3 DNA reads TGTGCCTCCCGGGGGGGCACAACCTACGAGCAGTACTTC.

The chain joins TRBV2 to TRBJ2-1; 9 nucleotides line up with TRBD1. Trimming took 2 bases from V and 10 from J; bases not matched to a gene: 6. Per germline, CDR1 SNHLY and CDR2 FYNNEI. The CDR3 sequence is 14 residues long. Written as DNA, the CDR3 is TGTGCCAGCAGTGAACCCCACAGGGGGCTGGAGCAGTTCTTC. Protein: CASSEPHRGLEQFF.

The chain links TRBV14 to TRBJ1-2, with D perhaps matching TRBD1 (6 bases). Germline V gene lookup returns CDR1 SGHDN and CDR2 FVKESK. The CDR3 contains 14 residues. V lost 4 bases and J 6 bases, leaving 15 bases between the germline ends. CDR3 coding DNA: TGTGCCAGCAGCCGAGGACAGCGGTGGAATGGCTACACCTTC. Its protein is CASSRGQRWNGYTF.

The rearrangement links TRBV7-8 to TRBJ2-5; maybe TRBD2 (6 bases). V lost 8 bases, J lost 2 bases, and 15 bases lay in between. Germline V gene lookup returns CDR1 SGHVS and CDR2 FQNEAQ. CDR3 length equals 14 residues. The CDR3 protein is CASGQFGGQETQYF. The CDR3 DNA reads TGTGCCAGCGGTCAATTCGGGGGACAAGAGACCCAGTACTTC.

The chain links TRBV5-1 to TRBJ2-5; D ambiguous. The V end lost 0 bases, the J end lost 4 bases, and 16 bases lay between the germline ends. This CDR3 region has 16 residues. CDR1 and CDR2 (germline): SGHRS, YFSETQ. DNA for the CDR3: TGCGCCAGCAGCTTGGATGGAGTGGAGCTACGAGAGACCCAGTACTTC. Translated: CASSLDGVELRETQYF.

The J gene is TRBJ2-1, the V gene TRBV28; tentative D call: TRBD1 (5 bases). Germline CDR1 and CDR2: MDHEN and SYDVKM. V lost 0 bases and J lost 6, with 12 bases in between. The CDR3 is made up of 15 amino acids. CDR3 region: CASSLWQGKANEQFF. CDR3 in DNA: TGTGCCAGCAGTTTATGGCAGGGTAAGGCCAATGAGCAGTTCTTC. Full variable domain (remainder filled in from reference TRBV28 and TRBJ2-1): DVKVTQSSRYLVKRTGEKVFLECVQDMDHENMFWYRQDPGLGLRLIYFSYDVKMKEKGDIPEGYSVSREKKERFSLILESASTNQTSMYLCASSLWQGKANEQFFGPGTRLTVL.

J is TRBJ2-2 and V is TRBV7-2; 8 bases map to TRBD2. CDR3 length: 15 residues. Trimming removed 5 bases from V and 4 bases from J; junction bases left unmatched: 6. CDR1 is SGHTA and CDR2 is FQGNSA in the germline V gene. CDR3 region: CASSLGLAITGELFF. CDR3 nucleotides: TGTGCCAGCAGCCTAGGACTAGCTATCACCGGGGAGCTGTTTTTT.

CDR3 in DNA: TGTGCCAGCCAACGGGGGGGCTTGAACACTGAAGCTTTCTTT. This sequence encodes CASQRGGLNTEAFF. The chain employs TRBV18 and TRBJ1-1; weak D call: TRBD1 (6 bases). The germline V gene has CDR1 KGHSH and CDR2 LQKENI. The V gene lost 8 bases and the J gene lost 0 bases, with 13 bases spanning the gap. There are 14 residues in the CDR3.

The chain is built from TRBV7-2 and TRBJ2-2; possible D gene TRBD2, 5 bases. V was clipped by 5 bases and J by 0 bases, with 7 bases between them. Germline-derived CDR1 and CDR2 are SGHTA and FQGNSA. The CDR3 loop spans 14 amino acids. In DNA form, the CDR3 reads TGTGCCAGCAGCCCGAGGGCGAACACCGGGGAGCTGTTTTTT. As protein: CASSPRANTGELFF.

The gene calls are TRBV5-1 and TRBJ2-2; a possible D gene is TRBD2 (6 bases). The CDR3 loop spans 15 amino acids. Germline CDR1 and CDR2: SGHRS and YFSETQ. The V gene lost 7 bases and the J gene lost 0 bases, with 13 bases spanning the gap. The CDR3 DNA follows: TGCGCCAGCTACTCGGGACTGCCGAACACCGGGGAGCTGTTTTTT. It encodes CASYSGLPNTGELFF.

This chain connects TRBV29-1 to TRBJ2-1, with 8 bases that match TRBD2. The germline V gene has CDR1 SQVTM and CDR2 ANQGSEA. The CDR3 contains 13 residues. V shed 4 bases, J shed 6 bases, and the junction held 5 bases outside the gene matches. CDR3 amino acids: CSVGTSRSNEQFF. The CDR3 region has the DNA TGCAGCGTTGGGACTAGCCGTAGCAATGAGCAGTTCTTC.

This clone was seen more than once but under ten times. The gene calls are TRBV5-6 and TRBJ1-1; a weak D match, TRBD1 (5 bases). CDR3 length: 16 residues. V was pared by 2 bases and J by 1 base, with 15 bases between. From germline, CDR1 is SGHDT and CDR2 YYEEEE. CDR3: CASSLLGAGGNTEAFF. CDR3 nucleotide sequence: TGTGCCAGCAGCTTATTAGGGGCCGGGGGGAACACTGAAGCTTTCTTT.

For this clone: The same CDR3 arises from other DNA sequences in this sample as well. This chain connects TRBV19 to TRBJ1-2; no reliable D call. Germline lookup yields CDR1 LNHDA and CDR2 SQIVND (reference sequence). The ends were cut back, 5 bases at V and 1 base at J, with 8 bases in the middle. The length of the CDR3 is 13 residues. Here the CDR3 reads CASSVTGNYGYTF. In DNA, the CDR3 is TGTGCCAGTAGTGTGACGGGTAACTATGGCTACACCTTC. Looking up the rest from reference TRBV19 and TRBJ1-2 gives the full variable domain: DGGITQSPKYLFRKEGQNVTLSCEQNLNHDAMYWYRQDPGQGLRLIYYSQIVNDFQKGDIAEGYSVSREKKESFPLTVTSAQKNPTAFYLCASSVTGNYGYTFGSGTRLTVV.

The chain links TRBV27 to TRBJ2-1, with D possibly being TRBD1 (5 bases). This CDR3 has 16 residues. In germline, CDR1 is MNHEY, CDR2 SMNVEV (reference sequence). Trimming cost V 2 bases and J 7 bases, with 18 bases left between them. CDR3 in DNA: TGTGCCAGCAGTTTAGGCAGGGTCGTAAAAGGGAATGAGCAGTTCTTC. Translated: CASSLGRVVKGNEQFF.